The 17 T cell receptor beta chains below were found in one sample sequenced in a study of post-analysis software for immune sequencing data. Unique molecular identifiers were built into the TCR beta cDNA libraries. TCRdb re-derived calls from the PCR reads in MiXCR, one entry per CDR3 protein. The data show hundreds of thousands of distinct CDR3 sequences, approximately 59% seen once. No cognate antigen is known for these TCRs. Findings of the study overall: The five TRBV segments detected at higher frequency in patients than in controls included TRBV5-6, TRBV5-1 and TRBV20-1.

The material sequenced was blood. Receptor source: a girl aged 2 to 9 with multiple sclerosis.

V usage is TRBV7-6 and J usage is TRBJ2-3; 7 nucleotides line up with TRBD1. After removal of 5 bases from V and 6 bases from J, the junction contained 5 bases not matched to a gene. Germline V lookup: CDR1 SGHVS, CDR2 FNYEAQ. The CDR3 length is 13 residues. CDR3 sequence reads: CASSPRGFDTQYF. CDR3 nucleotide sequence: TGTGCCAGCAGCCCCAGGGGGTTCGATACGCAGTATTTT.

This clonotype came up a few times. The rearrangement joins TRBV6-5 to TRBJ2-5, with no clear D. Trimming left V 3 bases short and J 0 bases short, with 8 bases between. The CDR3 runs 14 residues. The germline gives CDR1 MNHEY, CDR2 SVGAGI. This chain's CDR3 is CASSYQGYQETQYF. In DNA form, the CDR3 reads TGTGCCAGCAGTTATCAAGGGTACCAAGAGACCCAGTACTTC.

This clonotype has just one count. J is TRBJ2-1 and V is TRBV6-5; 8 bases are a match to TRBD1. CDR1 and CDR2 (germline): MNHEY, SVGAGI. The J segment lost 7 bases and the V segment lost 5 bases, leaving 13 bases of the junction unmatched. CDR3 length equals 16 residues. CDR3 in DNA: TGTGCCAGCAGTCAAACCGGACAGGGTATTTCGAATGAGCAGTTCTTC. It yields the protein CASSQTGQGISNEQFF.

The chain combines TRBV10-3 with TRBJ2-5, with unresolved D. The CDR3 loop spans 12 amino acids. Germline V gene lookup returns CDR1 ENHRY and CDR2 SYGVKD. V gave up 5 bases and J gave up 1 base, with 5 bases separating them. This chain's CDR3 is CAISKAQETQYF. In DNA form, the CDR3 reads TGTGCCATCAGTAAGGCCCAAGAGACCCAGTACTTC.

This chain joins TRBV5-1 and TRBJ2-5, with 8 nucleotides matching TRBD2. The CDR3 is 17 amino acids. From germline, CDR1 is SGHRS and CDR2 YFSETQ. J gave up 5 bases and V 0 bases, and 12 bases lay outside the gene matches. The CDR3 nucleotides are TGCGCCAGCAGCTTGGCCAAAGGACTAGCATCCGAGGAGACCCAGTACTTC. Encoded protein: CASSLAKGLASEETQYF. Together with reference TRBV5-1 and TRBJ2-5, the CDR3 gives the full variable domain: KAGVTQTPRYLIKTRGQQVTLSCSPISGHRSVSWYQQTPGQGLQFLFEYFSETQRNKGNFPGRFSGRQFSNSRSEMNVSTLELGDSALYLCASSLAKGLASEETQYFGPGTRLLVL.

This clonotype was found a few times. The rearrangement uses TRBV2 and TRBJ2-7; no reliable D call. Deletions cut 3 bases from V and 0 bases from J, with 6 bases between. This CDR3 has 13 amino acids. In germline, CDR1 is SNHLY, CDR2 FYNNEI. The CDR3 DNA follows: TGTGCCAGCAGTGAGGGCAGCTCCTACGAGCAGTACTTC. It is translated as CASSEGSSYEQYF.

V and J are TRBV19 and TRBJ1-1; D remains ambiguous. The CDR3 is 14 amino acids. V was shortened by 2 bases and J by 1 base, with 8 bases between the two germline ends. Germline CDR1 reads LNHDA; CDR2 reads SQIVND (reference sequence). The CDR3 region has the DNA TGTGCCAGTAGTATAAGACCGCCGAACACTGAAGCTTTCTTT. It encodes CASSIRPPNTEAFF.

The genes are TRBV12-3 or TRBV12-4 and TRBJ2-2; maybe TRBD2 (7 bases). CDR3 size: 15 residues. Trimming cost V 5 bases and J 8 bases, with 18 bases left between them. DNA of the CDR3: TGTGCCAGCAGTCCCCAGGCGGGGGCGTGGGGGGAGCTGTTTTTT. Amino acids: CASSPQAGAWGELFF.

This sequence joins TRBV7-9 and TRBJ1-6; D ambiguous. Germline loops: CDR1 SEHNR, CDR2 FQNEAQ (reference sequence). This CDR3 contains 14 residues. Trimming took off 6 bases at V and 5 bases at J, with 11 bases between the two ends. The DNA for the CDR3 is TGTGCCAGCAGTCAGCAGGCAAATAATTCACCCCTCCACTTT. Residues: CASSQQANNSPLHF. Full variable domain (outside the CDR3, taken from reference TRBV7-9 and TRBJ1-6): DTGVSQNPRHKITKRGQNVTFRCDPISEHNRLYWYRQTLGQGPEFLTYFQNEAQLEKSRLLSDRFSAERPKGSFSTLEIQRTEQGDSAMYLCASSQQANNSPLHFGNGTRLTVT.

This clonotype was picked up a small number of times. The gene calls are TRBV20-1 and TRBJ1-2, with D hard to call. The CDR3 runs 12 residues. From germline, CDR1 is DFQATT and CDR2 SNEGSKA (reference sequence). V lost 6 bases and J 8 bases, leaving 16 bases between the germline ends. DNA for the CDR3: TGCAGTGCCGAACAAGGCGCTGGCGGCTACACCTTC. Residues: CSAEQGAGGYTF.

In DNA, the CDR3 is TGCAGTGCTAGAGGGGTCGGCCTTTCCTACAATGAGCAGTTCTTC. Its translation is CSARGVGLSYNEQFF. The chain employs TRBV20-1 and TRBJ2-1; D gene unclear. Germline values: CDR1 DFQATT, CDR2 SNEGSKA (reference sequence). There are 15 residues in the CDR3. Deletions cut 1 base from V and 1 base from J, with 11 bases between.

This chain links TRBV3-1 with TRBJ2-1; D is uncertain. The germline V gene has CDR1 LGHDT and CDR2 YNNKEL (reference sequence). The length of the CDR3 is 12 residues. The V end was cut by 0 bases, the J end by 10 bases, with 7 bases between. This chain's CDR3 is CASSQDQQEQFF. The CDR3 DNA sequence: TGTGCCAGCAGCCAAGATCAACAGGAGCAGTTCTTC.

The CDR3 coding sequence is TGCAGTGCTAGAGGCCCCGGACAGTTCTACGAGCAGTACTTC. Protein product: CSARGPGQFYEQYF. This sequence joins TRBV20-1 and TRBJ2-7; a weak D match, TRBD1 (6 bases). The germline V and J ends were trimmed by 1 base and 3 bases, with 13 bases remaining between them. Germline V lookup: CDR1 DFQATT, CDR2 SNEGSKA (reference sequence). This CDR3 region has 14 residues.

This chain joins TRBV13 and TRBJ2-1, with 10 bases lining up with TRBD1. The CDR3 loop spans 15 amino acids. Trimming at V came to 5 bases and at J to 7 bases, leaving 8 bases not matched to a gene. Per germline, CDR1 PRHDT and CDR2 FYEKMQ (reference sequence). The CDR3 DNA reads as TGTGCCAGCAGCCGGGACAGGGGCGTGACGAATGAGCAGTTCTTC. Amino acid sequence: CASSRDRGVTNEQFF.

The chain employs TRBV2 and TRBJ2-3; D gene ambiguous. Trimming left V 2 bases short and J 2 bases short, with 11 bases between. Germline CDR1 is SNHLY and CDR2 is FYNNEI. The CDR3 length is 15 residues. CDR3 bases: TGTGCCAGCAGTGAAAGGTCCTTACTCACAGATACGCAGTATTTT. This encodes CASSERSLLTDTQYF.

This chain uses TRBV7-2 with TRBJ2-6; D tentatively reads TRBD1 or TRBD2 (5 bases each). The CDR3 spans 18 residues. The germline CDR1 and CDR2 sequences are SGHTA and FQGNSA. The germline V and J ends were trimmed by 2 bases and 0 bases, with 14 bases remaining between them. CDR3 sequence reads: CASSLRPGLNSGANVLTF. In DNA, the CDR3 is TGTGCCAGCAGCTTAAGGCCGGGGCTCAACTCTGGGGCCAACGTCCTGACTTTC.

This clonotype was recorded a few times. V is TRBV20-1 and J is TRBJ2-7; 9 bases map to TRBD2. Germline values: CDR1 DFQATT, CDR2 SNEGSKA (reference sequence). The CDR3 runs 13 residues. V trimming: 5 bases; J trimming: 0 bases; junction bases outside the gene matches: 2. CDR3 sequence reads: CSAQTSGSYEQYF. CDR3 sequence (DNA): TGCAGTGCTCAGACTAGCGGCTCCTACGAGCAGTACTTC.